This T cell receptor (beta chain) was observed in a study of Graves' ophthalmopathy and Graves' hyperthyroidism. The CDR3 is made up of 14 amino acids. The germline V gene encodes CDR1 DFQATT and CDR2 SNEGSKA (reference sequence). With 1 base clipped from V and 3 bases from J, the junction kept 5 bases outside the gene matches. Using RNA transcripts, the TCR beta CDR3 regions were amplified. After a first-round RT-PCR with HTBI primers, a second-round multiplex PCR was run. TCRdb reprocessed the multiplex PCR reads with MiXCR, giving one entry per CDR3 protein. Among about 390,000 distinct CDR3 sequences listed, approximately 15% were seen once. Whole-study results and caveats: The blood repertoire also included most expanded thyroid clonotypes above 0.001 frequency.

This clonotype was observed a few times. Antigen specificity is unknown. This receptor was identified in a woman under 30 with stable Graves' hyperthyroidism. This chain connects TRBV20-1 to TRBJ2-7, with TRBD1 matching 8 bases. The sample taken for sequencing was peripheral blood. This CDR3 is CSARGAGGLYEQYF. The CDR3 DNA reads as TGCAGTGCTAGAGGGGCAGGGGGCCTCTACGAGCAGTACTTC.